This T cell receptor (beta chain) was retrieved from a study of CD8 T cells in Susac syndrome (dated by TCRdb to the late 2010s). Background on the whole study: Of the Susac syndrome patients who were sequenced, eight or nine were in clinical remission while more than five had clinically active disease. Whether CD8+ T cell activation and differentiation in Susac syndrome was antigen driven was tested using repertoire sequencing. At the time of blood withdrawal, Susac syndrome patients were either therapy-naive, taking corticosteroids (with some also receiving IVIg), or on IVIg alone.

Peripheral blood CD8+ and CD4+ T cells from healthy donors, Susac syndrome patients and multiple sclerosis patients were profiled by high-throughput TCR beta sequencing. The Susac syndrome patients fulfilled recently defined diagnostic criteria for definite or probable disease. Bulk CD8+ and CD4+ T cells were purified magnetically by negative isolation, whereas CD8+ TEMRA cells were enriched by FACS. Blood was collected in EDTA tubes and processed within 24 hours, with PBMCs isolated through density gradient centrifugation. PBMCs intended for TCR sequencing were cryopreserved in liquid nitrogen and were subsequently thawed in a 37 degrees C water bath. A purity of at least 90% was achieved for sorted or isolated CD4+, CD8+ and CD8+ TEMRA cells. Comment on this clonotype: Its target antigen remains unknown. No quality values exist for individual bases; no much larger clone is one base distant.

What the authors observed across the whole study: The number of individuals in the TCR sequencing and HLA analysis was acknowledged as relatively small. In the CD4+ T cell repertoire of Susac syndrome patients, clonal expansion was not detected.

RNA was extracted using the RNeasy kit, and roughly 0.5 to 1 microgram was reverse transcribed with random hexamers. TCR beta CDR3 regions were amplified with the immunoSEQ multiplex PCR assay covering 54 Vbeta and 13 Jbeta segments. To correct PCR amplification bias, a synthetic template baseline was used for both primer optimization and computational correction. Concerning the study's data processing: Only productive sequences were kept, with reads annotated to V, D and J genes according to IMGT and analyzed in immunoSEQ Analyzer. Clonality was computed as one minus Shannon entropy normalized by log2 of the number of productive unique sequences. For each patient and control, public and private clones were evaluated among the 100 most prevalent clones. A clone was defined as Susac-specific if it was absent from the healthy and MS cohorts, from roughly 1,000 published viral clones and from other ImmuneACCESS disease sequences. In TCRdb, the public reads were trimmed at Q25 with fastp and aligned with MiXCR, with productive beta chains retained. When rows share a CDR3 protein, they turn into one entry using the most common DNA and genes. The authors' filters were not applied to this entry. In all, the sample holds some 96,000 distinct CDR3 sequences, and 85% to 95% of those were seen once. Of the sample, over 0.3% falls within the top ten clones.

From V the trimming removes 5 bases and from J it removes 5 bases, while the gene matches leave 7 bases of the junction unaccounted for. CDR1 and CDR2, per the germline V gene (reference sequence), are SSHAT and FNYEAQ. The CDR3 runs 15 residues from the cysteine to the phenylalanine. The retained sequence is limited to the CDR3, 45 bases, with the frame set at the first base. The chain employs TRBV7-7 and TRBJ2-5, and 11 junction bases match TRBD1. Source material: CD4+ T cells from PBMCs. This TCR was recovered from a human donor with Susac syndrome. The DNA sequence is given as TGTGCCAGCAGCCTCGGGACAGGGGGAGGGGAGACCCAGTACTTC. This sequence encodes CASSLGTGGGETQYF.